This note documents a single T cell receptor (beta chain) sequence. Its antigen is undetermined. The validation cohort, a group of some 120 subjects, included the donors and was separate from the approximately 700-subject first cohort. Some clones are missing from TCRdb's copy, which holds only in-frame ones; the method was immunoSEQ multiplex PCR. The sample includes approximately 210,000 clones, about 82% of them seen just once. The record originates from a study of cytomegalovirus exposure and HLA in healthy donors. Findings of the study overall: Later, an analysis found that TCR clusters from the first cohort tended to co-occur in the 120 validation repertoires. A few chains tied to CMV proved CMV antigen-specific in vitro. Some TCR beta chains (around 160 of them) were listed as cytomegalovirus-associated.

The germline gives CDR1 SGHKS, CDR2 YYEKEE (reference sequence). The CDR3 sequence is 17 residues long. The germline V and J ends were trimmed by 4 bases and 2 bases, with 21 bases remaining between them. V gene TRBV5-5 combines with J gene TRBJ1-2; D call uncertain. Sequencing was done on a sample of PBMCs. The TCR sequence derives from a woman in her late teens or twenties in good health and CMV-seronegative. The CDR3 sequence is CASSRNLRSESNYGYTF. In DNA, the CDR3 is TGTGCCAGCAGCCGTAACCTTCGGAGCGAATCCAACTATGGCTACACCTTC.